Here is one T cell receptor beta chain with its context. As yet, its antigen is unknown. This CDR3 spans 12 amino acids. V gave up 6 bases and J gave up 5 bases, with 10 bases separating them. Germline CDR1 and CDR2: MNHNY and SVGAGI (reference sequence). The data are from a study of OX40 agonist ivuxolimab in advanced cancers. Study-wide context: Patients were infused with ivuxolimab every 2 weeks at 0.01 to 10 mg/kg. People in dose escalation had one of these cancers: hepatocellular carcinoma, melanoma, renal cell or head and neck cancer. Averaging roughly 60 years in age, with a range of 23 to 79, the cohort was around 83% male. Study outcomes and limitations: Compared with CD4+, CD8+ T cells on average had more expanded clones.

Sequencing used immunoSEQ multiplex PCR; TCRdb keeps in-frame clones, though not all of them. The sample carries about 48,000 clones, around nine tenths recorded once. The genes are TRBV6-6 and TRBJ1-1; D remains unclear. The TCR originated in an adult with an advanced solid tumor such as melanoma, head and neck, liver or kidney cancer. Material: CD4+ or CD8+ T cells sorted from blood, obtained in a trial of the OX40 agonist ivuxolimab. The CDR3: CASSPVGTEAFF. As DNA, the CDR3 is TGTGCCAGCAGCCCGGTGGGGACTGAAGCTTTCTTT.